The 14 T cell receptor beta chains below all came from one sample that was sequenced in a study of cytomegalovirus exposure and HLA in healthy donors. The PCR ran on 60 Vbeta and 13 Jbeta primers. Repertoires were generated with immunoSEQ multiplex PCR, while TCRdb's copy carries only in-frame clones and drops some. The sample records tens of thousands of clones, 70% to 85% being singletons. The sample taken for sequencing was PBMCs. These receptors were obtained from a young man in good health and CMV-seronegative.

This clone appeared once. The chain uses TRBV30 and TRBJ1-1, with D unresolved. V was pared by 0 bases and J by 3 bases, with 5 bases between. This CDR3 spans 12 amino acids. Germline assignment: CDR1 GTSNPN and CDR2 SVGIG (reference sequence). The CDR3 region is CAWSVRDTEAFF. The CDR3, as DNA: TGTGCCTGGAGTGTACGGGACACTGAAGCTTTCTTT.

This clone occurred a few times. The V gene is TRBV4-3, the J gene TRBJ1-2; D call uncertain. Germline CDR1 reads LGHNA; CDR2 reads YSLEER. The CDR3 runs to 15 residues. The V end was cut by 0 bases, the J end by 3 bases, with 11 bases between. CDR3 sequence: CASSQDGGGYYGYTF. The CDR3 DNA reads as TGCGCCAGCAGCCAAGATGGTGGAGGGTACTATGGCTACACCTTC.

The rearrangement uses TRBV9 and TRBJ1-2, with D possibly TRBD1 on 6 matching bases. Germline V gene sequence: CDR1 SGDLS, CDR2 YYNGEE. V lost 0 bases to trimming and J lost 7 bases, with 16 bases between them. This CDR3 is 15 amino acids long. The CDR3 sequence: CASSVGTDRLGGYTF. The DNA of the CDR3 is TGTGCCAGCAGCGTAGGGACCGACAGGTTAGGTGGCTACACCTTC.

The rearrangement links TRBV28 to TRBJ2-7, with 7 bases matching TRBD2. The germline CDR1 and CDR2 sequences are MDHEN and SYDVKM. J gave up 5 bases and V 5 bases, and 12 bases lay outside the gene matches. The CDR3 loop spans 15 amino acids. The DNA for the CDR3 is TGTGCCAGCAGTCGAACCCGGGGGGATGGTCACGAGCAGTACTTC. Protein: CASSRTRGDGHEQYF.

This clone was seen a single time. This chain uses TRBV30 with TRBJ1-5; TRBD1 might be the D (6 bases). The CDR3 sequence is 17 residues long. The germline V gene has CDR1 GTSNPN and CDR2 SVGIG (reference sequence). Trimming shortened V by 2 bases and J by 0 bases, and 17 bases separated the two germline ends. CDR3 nucleotides: TGTGCCTGGAGTTCCAGAGGTGGGACAAGTAGCAATCAGCCCCAGCATTTT. Translating gives CAWSSRGGTSSNQPQHF.

The chain has TRBV18 and TRBJ1-2; 10 bases match TRBD1. The CDR3 is made up of 17 amino acids. Germline V gives CDR1 KGHSH, CDR2 LQKENI. J lost 2 bases, V lost 3 bases, and 9 bases had no gene match. CDR3 sequence (DNA): TGTGCCAGCTCACCGCTCCCCGGGACAGGGGTAAACTATGGCTACACCTTC. Protein: CASSPLPGTGVNYGYTF.

J is TRBJ2-7 and V is TRBV4-3; tentative D call: TRBD2 (5 bases). V was pared by 0 bases and J by 7 bases, with 16 bases between. This CDR3 region has 15 residues. The V gene's germline CDR1 is LGHNA and CDR2 YSLEER. CDR3 coding DNA: TGCGCCAGCAGCCAAGACGGGAAGGTTATGGGGGAGCAGTACTTC. Protein sequence: CASSQDGKVMGEQYF.

This clone was detected only a few times. V is TRBV11-2 and J is TRBJ1-1; no definite D call. This CDR3 contains 14 residues. The germline V gene encodes CDR1 SGHAT and CDR2 FQNNGV. The V end was cut by 1 base, the J end by 3 bases, with 9 bases between. The CDR3, as DNA: TGTGCCAGCAGCTTAGTTGAGGGAGACACTGAAGCTTTCTTT. The encoded protein is CASSLVEGDTEAFF.

The chain couples TRBV5-4 to TRBJ2-3, with D perhaps TRBD1 (6 bases). Germline assignment: CDR1 SGHNT and CDR2 YYREEE (reference sequence). Trimming left V 4 bases short and J 6 bases short, with 18 bases between. The CDR3 sequence is 15 residues long. The CDR3 protein is CASSDPTGPSDTQYF. For the CDR3, the DNA is TGTGCCAGCAGCGATCCTACAGGGCCGTCGGATACGCAGTATTTT.

Comment on this clone: This sample includes further DNA sequences coding for the same CDR3. The chain uses TRBV6-1 and TRBJ2-3; D may be TRBD1 (6 bases). V shed 6 bases and J shed 3 bases, with 16 bases lying between them. The CDR3 totals 15 residues. Germline V gene sequence: CDR1 MNHNS, CDR2 SASEGT. The CDR3 reads CASSGAGAITDTQYF. The CDR3 region has the DNA TGTGCCAGCAGCGGGGCAGGGGCGATTACAGATACGCAGTATTTT.

The gene calls are TRBV9 and TRBJ2-3; D is undetermined. The CDR3 contains 12 residues. Germline loops: CDR1 SGDLS, CDR2 YYNGEE. The V and J ends lost 3 bases and 0 bases respectively, with 2 bases between them. In nucleotides, the CDR3 is TGTGCCAGCAGCGCTAGCACAGATACGCAGTATTTT. It codes for CASSASTDTQYF.

The chain joins TRBV6-1 to TRBJ2-7, with D unresolved. In germline, CDR1 is MNHNS, CDR2 SASEGT. V was shortened by 3 bases and J by 5 bases, with 14 bases between the two germline ends. This CDR3 region has 14 residues. Here the CDR3 reads CASSDRPIWDEQYF. The CDR3 region has the DNA TGTGCCAGCAGTGACAGGCCCATCTGGGACGAGCAGTACTTC.

The J gene is TRBJ2-7, the V gene TRBV9; 8 bases map to TRBD1. Looked up from germline, CDR1 is SGDLS and CDR2 is YYNGEE. This CDR3 has 14 residues. V shed 4 bases and J 3 bases; nucleotides not matched to a gene: 6. CDR3 in amino acids: CASSSGQGSYEQYF. The CDR3 coding sequence is TGTGCCAGCAGCAGCGGACAGGGAAGCTACGAGCAGTACTTC.

This clone was counted a few times. The chain links TRBV4-1 to TRBJ1-1, with no clear D. Trimming left V 2 bases short and J 10 bases short, with 11 bases between. CDR3 length: 12 residues. In germline, CDR1 is MGHRA, CDR2 YSYEKL. Here the CDR3 DNA reads TGCGCCAGCAGCCAACCCCCGGCGGGAGCTTTCTTT. Translated, it gives CASSQPPAGAFF.